This T cell receptor beta chain was sequenced during a study of shared clonotypes between healthy human individuals. Study in general: Aged 18 to 49, the donors were a couple of women and a few men.

CDR1 and CDR2 from the germline V gene are SGHTA and FQGTGA. V trimming: 5 bases; J trimming: 8 bases; junction bases outside the gene matches: 5. The CDR3 is made up of 14 amino acids. Study donors comprised healthy, HIV-negative adults devoid of recent acute infection or vaccination. Profiling relied on immunoSEQ multiplex PCR, and the TCRdb table lists in-frame clones only, not all of them. Of about 110,000 clones in the sample, around 68% were seen once. The chain joins TRBV7-3 to TRBJ2-1, with TRBD2 matching over 11 bases. The receptor comes from a woman in her thirties in good health. The sample was memory CD8+ T cells sorted from blood. The sample's subset: CD45RO+ cells pooled with CCR7-negative TemRA cells. The CDR3, as DNA: TGTGCCAGCAGCCAACTAGCGGGAGTGGATGAGCAGTTCTTC. As protein: CASSQLAGVDEQFF.